The TCR beta chain described here comes from a study of a mutant IDH1 vaccine in newly diagnosed glioma. Looking at the study overall: Earlier therapy was either radiotherapy, temozolomide, or both, and most got both. Findings of the study overall: In 80% to 95% of patients, immune responses induced by the vaccine occurred.

About this clone: What it binds is unknown.

Described time point: week 35, safety follow-up. Each vaccine dose was 300 ug of mutant IDH1 20-mer peptide, with topical imiquimod. Germline assignment: CDR1 MGHRA and CDR2 YSYEKL. Trimming left V 4 bases short and J 2 bases short, with 15 bases between. This CDR3 is built from 16 residues. Sequencing used immunoSEQ multiplex PCR; TCRdb keeps in-frame clones, though not all of them. The repertoire holds 40,000 to 45,000 clones, with approximately 81% as singletons. The clonotype comes from a woman aged 35 to 49 with glioma. Some clones in this sample may be carry-over from other donors' samples. This material consisted of PBMCs, taken from a glioma patient whose treatment included an IDH1 peptide vaccine. The chain uses TRBV4-1 and TRBJ1-3; the D is unclear. The CDR3 nucleotides read TGCGCCAGCAGCCTCAGGACCGGGGTCCCTGGAAACACCATATATTTT. Its protein is CASSLRTGVPGNTIYF.